The clone carrying this T cell receptor beta chain showed up just a few times. Other DNA sequences in the same sample also yield this CDR3. At a deep level, the assay was run. Data came from immunoSEQ multiplex PCR; TCRdb stores just in-frame clones and leaves some out. This sample has around 1.5 million clones, with about 98% found just once. This sample was included in a study of shared clonotypes between healthy human individuals. This CDR3 comprises 14 residues. Germline lookup yields CDR1 KGHSH and CDR2 LQKENI. The V segment lost 4 bases and the J segment 2 bases; nucleotides outside the gene matches: 2.

The sequenced material came from naive CD4+ T cells sorted from blood. Subset denoted: CD45RA+ positively selected. The chain recombines TRBV18 with TRBJ2-7; 10 bases are a match to TRBD1. This TCR derives from a man aged 25-45 years in good health. CDR3 DNA: TGTGCCAGCTCACGGGACAGGGGCGCCTACGAGCAGTACTTC. Translating gives CASSRDRGAYEQYF.